Presented here are 19 T cell receptor beta chains from one specimen sequenced in a study of molecular identifiers for immune sequencing clone quantification. TCRdb reprocessed the PCR reads with MiXCR, giving one entry per CDR3 protein. The sample includes just over 40,000 distinct CDR3 sequences, under 20% of them seen just once. Sequences were obtained from naive CD8+ T cells from blood, with Jurkat cell RNA spiked in. Subset noted: FACS-sorted CD8+CD4-CCR7+CD45RA+ naive T cells. The receptors come from a human donor in good health. Some libraries in this study had Jurkat cell RNA spiked in.

The chain recombines TRBV7-9 with TRBJ2-6, with 8 bases lining up with TRBD1. CDR3 size: 18 residues. Per germline, CDR1 SEHNR and CDR2 FQNEAQ (reference sequence). J was trimmed by 5 bases and V by 4 bases; bases with no gene match: 13. The CDR3 loop is CASSSHLQGELWANVLTF. In DNA, the CDR3 is TGTGCCAGCAGCTCCCACCTACAGGGGGAGCTCTGGGCCAACGTCCTGACTTTC.

Regarding this clonotype: Since a much larger clone is just one base distant, this may be a read error. The chain joins TRBV29-1 to TRBJ2-2, with D perhaps assigned TRBD1 or TRBD2 (5 bases each). CDR1 is SQVTM, CDR2 ANQGSEA, per germline. CDR3 length: 14 amino acids. Trimming took 5 bases from V and 6 from J, leaving 16 bases between them. As DNA, the CDR3 is TGCAGCGTTCCACGGGACGGCCATCCCGGGGAGCTGTTTTTT. As protein: CSVPRDGHPGELFF.

As DNA, the CDR3 is TGTGCCAGTACCCATGGGGCGGGAGCACTGGGGTACAACTCCTACAATGAGCAGTTCTTC. Its protein is CASTHGAGALGYNSYNEQFF. The chain employs TRBV19 and TRBJ2-1, with 7 bases identical to TRBD2. The ends lost 7 bases at V and 0 bases at J; junction bases unmatched: 21. Germline CDR1 and CDR2: LNHDA and SQIVND (reference sequence). The CDR3 sequence is 20 residues long. Full variable domain (outside the CDR3, taken from reference TRBV19 and TRBJ2-1): DGGITQSPKYLFRKEGQNVTLSCEQNLNHDAMYWYRQDPGQGLRLIYYSQIVNDFQKGDIAEGYSVSREKKESFPLTVTSAQKNPTAFYLCASTHGAGALGYNSYNEQFFGPGTRLTVL.

Many counts were recorded for this clonotype. The chain joins TRBV27 to TRBJ1-5; the D is unclear. This CDR3 is 12 amino acids long. Germline V gives CDR1 MNHEY, CDR2 SMNVEV (reference sequence). V lost 5 bases and J lost 3, with 5 bases in between. The CDR3 loop is CASSIHNQPQHF. CDR3 sequence (DNA): TGTGCCAGCAGTATCCACAATCAGCCCCAGCATTTT.

This clonotype was seen a few times. This chain links TRBV11-2 with TRBJ2-7; D is perhaps TRBD1 (5 bases). With 3 bases removed from V and 5 bases from J, the gap between germline ends came to 11 bases. Germline V lookup: CDR1 SGHAT, CDR2 FQNNGV. CDR3 length: 13 amino acids. The CDR3, as DNA: TGTGCCAGCAGCTTCTTCTCAGGGAACGAGCAGTACTTC. Protein product: CASSFFSGNEQYF.

Comments on this clonotype: This may be a read error: a much more frequent sequence differs by one nucleotide. The rearrangement links TRBV27 to TRBJ2-5, with 7 bases fitting TRBD2. The CDR3 sequence is 14 residues long. Germline CDR1 is MNHEY and CDR2 is SMNVEV (reference sequence). The CDR3 DNA is TGTGCCAGCAGGCCACTGGCGGGAGAAGAGACCCAGCACTTC. Amino acids: CASRPLAGEETQHF.

On this clonotype: Being one base from a much bigger clone, this may be a read error. The V and J genes are TRBV7-2 and TRBJ2-1, with a tentative D call TRBD1 (6 bases). This CDR3 contains 15 residues. Germline V gives CDR1 SGHTA, CDR2 FQGNSA. CDR3 protein: CASSYSTGSYNGQFF. As DNA, the CDR3 is TGTGCCAGCAGCTATAGTACAGGGTCCTACAATGGGCAGTTCTTC.

This clonotype showed up many times. This chain joins TRBV25-1 and TRBJ1-5; a weak D match, TRBD1 (5 bases). This CDR3 has 15 amino acids. Trimming stripped 3 bases from V and 2 bases from J, with 11 bases between. Germline CDR1 reads MGHDK; CDR2 reads SYGVNS. The DNA for the CDR3 is TGTGCCAGCAGTGAGGGGGAGCGGGGCAATCAGCCCCAGCATTTT. Amino acid sequence: CASSEGERGNQPQHF.

The sample holds many counts of this clonotype. The gene calls are TRBV27 and TRBJ2-1; D not certain. Per germline, CDR1 MNHEY and CDR2 SMNVEV (reference sequence). The CDR3 covers 14 residues. V was trimmed by 6 bases and J by 4 bases, leaving 13 bases between them. The CDR3 region has the DNA TGTGCCAGCAGCGGTAAGGGCACGTACAATGAGCAGTTCTTC. Amino acids: CASSGKGTYNEQFF.

Ten or more counts support this clonotype. This chain uses TRBV2 with TRBJ1-5, with 7 bases that match TRBD1. CDR1 is SNHLY, CDR2 FYNNEI, per germline. CDR3 length equals 14 residues. Germline trimming cut 3 bases from V and 7 bases from J; bases unmatched to any gene: 6. The CDR3 loop reads CASSEGPGGQPQHF. CDR3 coding DNA: TGTGCCAGCAGTGAGGGGCCAGGGGGGCAGCCCCAGCATTTT.

Details on this clonotype: Just one base apart from a much larger clone, this may be a read error. V gene TRBV19 combines with J gene TRBJ2-2; maybe TRBD1 (6 bases). The CDR3 runs to 14 residues. Germline V CDR1 and CDR2: LNHDA, SQIVND (reference sequence). The CDR3 DNA reads as TGTGCCTGTAGTATGTGGCAGGGGACCGGGGAGCTGTTTTTT. Encoded protein: CACSMWQGTGELFF.

As for this clonotype: Just one base apart from a much larger clone, this may be a read error. The J gene is TRBJ2-7, the V gene TRBV10-3; D is possibly TRBD1 (6 bases). Per the germline V gene, CDR1 is ENHRY and CDR2 is SYGVKD. CDR3 length: 13 residues. CDR3 nucleotides: TGTGCCAATGCTCCCGGGGACAAATACGAGCAGTGCTTC. Its translation is CANAPGDKYEQCF.

This clonotype was seen more than once but under ten times. The chain combines TRBV7-2 with TRBJ2-4, with TRBD2 as a possible D gene (6 bases). Germline V lookup: CDR1 SGHTA, CDR2 FQGNSA. With 0 bases removed from V and 7 bases from J, the gap between germline ends came to 7 bases. The length of the CDR3 is 13 residues. In DNA form, the CDR3 reads TGTGCCAGCAGCTTAGCGGAGGGGAACATTCAGTACTTC. It translates to CASSLAEGNIQYF.

This clonotype has ten or more counts. In nucleotides, the CDR3 is TGTGCCAGCAGCTTCGGGGAATCTGGCTACACCTTC. Translated, it gives CASSFGESGYTF. The chain couples TRBV7-9 to TRBJ1-2; D gene uncertain. Trimming cost V 3 bases and J 7 bases, with 9 bases left between them. The CDR3 sequence is 12 residues long. CDR1 and CDR2 from the germline V gene are SEHNR and FQNEAQ (reference sequence).

With regard to this clonotype: A junction boundary mismatches the germline segment, possibly from a read error. The chain links TRBV27 to TRBJ2-3; D may be TRBD2 (6 bases). Germline CDR1 MNHEY, CDR2 SMNVEV (reference sequence). This CDR3 is built from 17 residues. As DNA, the CDR3 is TGTGCCAGCAGTATCTTCTCTAGCGTTCCGGGCACAGATACGCTGTATTTT. Its translation: CASSIFSSVPGTDTLYF.

The rearrangement links TRBV28 to TRBJ2-7; 7 nucleotides align to TRBD2. Trimming at V came to 9 bases and at J to 2 bases, leaving 10 bases not matched to a gene. CDR3 size: 14 residues. CDR1 MDHEN and CDR2 SYDVKM come from the germline V gene. CDR3 DNA sequence: TGTGCCAGTCACAGAAGCGGGACCGCCTACGAGCAGTACTTC. Translated, it gives CASHRSGTAYEQYF.

In this sample, this clonotype turned up many times. The chain combines TRBV10-3 with TRBJ2-7, with D tentatively TRBD1 (5 bases). Trimming stripped 3 bases from V and 3 bases from J, with 9 bases between. Germline CDR1 and CDR2: ENHRY and SYGVKD. The CDR3 has 13 residues. This chain's CDR3 is CAISERGSYEQYF. The DNA for the CDR3 is TGTGCCATCAGTGAAAGGGGCAGCTACGAGCAGTACTTC.

In its sample, this clonotype was seen a few times. The chain links TRBV19 to TRBJ2-1; D is unclear. CDR1 and CDR2 (germline): LNHDA, SQIVND (reference sequence). The CDR3 loop spans 13 amino acids. Trimming left V 3 bases short and J 9 bases short, with 12 bases between. The CDR3 DNA follows: TGTGCCAGTAGTATCCGGGTCGCGGTTGAGCAGTTCTTC. Its translation is CASSIRVAVEQFF.

This sequence joins TRBV11-2 and TRBJ2-1; weak D call: TRBD2 (5 bases). This CDR3 contains 13 residues. Trimming stripped 3 bases from V and 7 bases from J, with 10 bases between. Germline CDR1 and CDR2: SGHAT and FQNNGV. Written as DNA, the CDR3 is TGTGCCAGCAGCTTGGCAAGCGGAAATGAGCAGTTCTTC. Its translation is CASSLASGNEQFF.